The 18 T cell receptor beta chains below all came from one sample that was sequenced in a study of blood T cell repertoires in COVID-19. The data were produced by immunoSEQ multiplex PCR, yet TCRdb's version contains in-frame clones alone and is incomplete. The data hold some 70,000 clones, with over 60% observed a single time. Sample: peripheral blood. All receptors come from a man between 60 and 70 years old with COVID-19, enrolled during active disease.

V usage is TRBV6-5 and J usage is TRBJ1-4, with no clear D. CDR3 length equals 16 residues. Germline V gives CDR1 MNHEY, CDR2 SVGAGI. Trimming removed 1 base from V and 3 bases from J, with 12 bases in between. The CDR3 region is CASSYFYGLANEKLFF. The DNA for the CDR3 is TGTGCCAGCAGTTACTTCTACGGTCTAGCTAATGAAAAACTGTTTTTT.

CDR3 in amino acids: CASSSRGRARHEQFF. CDR3 bases: TGTGCCAGCAGCTCTCGAGGCAGGGCCCGACATGAGCAGTTCTTC. The chain joins TRBV11-2 to TRBJ2-1; a weak D match, TRBD1 (5 bases). Trimming removed 4 bases from V and 8 bases from J, with 18 bases in between. CDR3 length: 15 amino acids. The germline V gene has CDR1 SGHAT and CDR2 FQNNGV.

Concerning this clone itself: This could be a read error, since a much larger clone is one nucleotide away. The J gene is TRBJ1-6, the V gene TRBV2, with 8 bases identical to TRBD1. The germline V gene encodes CDR1 SNHLY and CDR2 FYNNEI. This CDR3 has 13 amino acids. The CDR3 bases are TGTACCAGCAGTGAGGACAGGGAATCACCCCTCCACTTT. Encoded protein: CTSSEDRESPLHF. The full variable domain, completed using reference TRBV2 and TRBJ1-6, is EPEVTQTPSHQVTQMGQEVILRCVPISNHLYFYWYRQILGQKVEFLVSFYNNEISEKSEIFDDQFSVERPDGSNFTLKIRSTKLEDSAMYFCTSSEDRESPLHFGNGTRLTVT.

This sequence joins TRBV7-9 and TRBJ2-2; tentatively, D is TRBD1 (6 bases). Deletions cut 4 bases from V and 6 bases from J, with 12 bases between. Per the germline V gene, CDR1 is SEHNR and CDR2 is FQNEAQ (reference sequence). The CDR3 runs 14 residues. In DNA form, the CDR3 reads TGTGCCAGCAGCTCTGCAGGGGCCCCCGGGGAGCTGTTTTTT. Amino acid sequence: CASSSAGAPGELFF.

This clone was counted once. The chain uses TRBV7-9 and TRBJ2-7; D is perhaps TRBD1 (6 bases). The CDR3 is made up of 14 amino acids. Trimming pared 1 base from V and 9 bases from J, leaving 16 bases between. Germline CDR1 and CDR2: SEHNR and FQNEAQ (reference sequence). The CDR3, as DNA: TGTGCCAGCAGCTTAGACGAAAACAGGGTAGGGCAGTACTTC. This gives the protein CASSLDENRVGQYF. Variable domain in full (rest from reference TRBV7-9 and TRBJ2-7): DTGVSQNPRHKITKRGQNVTFRCDPISEHNRLYWYRQTLGQGPEFLTYFQNEAQLEKSRLLSDRFSAERPKGSFSTLEIQRTEQGDSAMYLCASSLDENRVGQYFGPGTRLTVT.

The gene calls are TRBV11-3 and TRBJ2-5; 7 nucleotides match TRBD1. V lost 6 bases and J lost 2; bases outside the gene matches: 3. The CDR3 consists of 13 residues. CDR1 SGHNT and CDR2 YENEEA come from the germline V gene. The CDR3 sequence is CASSSGGQETQYF. The CDR3 DNA sequence: TGTGCCAGCAGTTCAGGGGGTCAAGAGACCCAGTACTTC.

This clone was found once. The CDR3 region is CASTPDSRYTDTQYF. CDR3 nucleotide sequence: TGTGCCAGCACCCCCGACAGCCGGTACACAGATACGCAGTATTTT. This chain uses TRBV18 with TRBJ2-3, with D maybe TRBD1 (5 bases). Trimming removed 8 bases at V and 2 bases at J, with 17 bases between. This CDR3 is built from 15 residues. The V gene's germline CDR1 is KGHSH and CDR2 LQKENI.

The CDR3 bases are TGTGCCAGCAGTTCCCCCCAGGCGGGACCAGATACGCAGTATTTT. Protein: CASSSPQAGPDTQYF. The J gene is TRBJ2-3, the V gene TRBV6-5, with a weak D call TRBD2 (6 bases). Germline values: CDR1 MNHEY, CDR2 SVGAGI. This CDR3 has 15 residues. With 4 bases removed from V and 4 bases from J, the gap between germline ends came to 15 bases.

The CDR3 region has the DNA TGTGCCAGCAGTTCCGGGACTAGCGGAAAATCGGGGGAGCAGTACTTC. Translated: CASSSGTSGKSGEQYF. J is TRBJ2-7 and V is TRBV28, with 11 bases lining up with TRBD2. The CDR3 extends over 16 amino acids. Trimming took 4 bases from V and 7 from J; bases not matched to a gene: 12. Germline-derived CDR1 and CDR2 are MDHEN and SYDVKM.

J is TRBJ1-1 and V is TRBV29-1; possible D gene TRBD1, 5 bases. The CDR3 has 13 amino acids. V lost 8 bases and J lost 11, with 24 bases in between. The germline V gene has CDR1 SQVTM and CDR2 ANQGSEA. The CDR3 is CSSRVGVSGRAFF. DNA for the CDR3: TGCAGCTCACGGGTTGGGGTGTCAGGGAGGGCTTTCTTT.

The chain combines TRBV4-1 with TRBJ2-1; no clear D. The V end was cut by 0 bases, the J end by 7 bases, with 7 bases between. Germline CDR1 and CDR2: MGHRA and YSYEKL. The CDR3 is made up of 13 amino acids. This chain's CDR3 is CASSQDRLNEQFF. CDR3 coding DNA: TGCGCCAGCAGCCAAGATCGACTTAATGAGCAGTTCTTC.

V usage is TRBV18 and J usage is TRBJ2-3; D might be TRBD2 (5 bases). The V end lost 4 bases, the J end lost 1 base, and 15 bases lay between the germline ends. Germline V gene data show CDR1 as KGHSH and CDR2 as LQKENI. The CDR3 is 16 residues long. This chain's CDR3 is CASSLRTPGGTDTQYF. The CDR3 nucleotides read TGTGCCAGCTCACTAAGGACTCCCGGGGGCACAGATACGCAGTATTTT.

The rearrangement uses TRBV6-5 and TRBJ1-6; D unclear. CDR1 and CDR2 from the germline V gene are MNHEY and SVGAGI. V was trimmed by 7 bases and J by 7 bases, leaving 14 bases between them. The CDR3 covers 14 residues. Here the CDR3 reads CASTERERNSPLHF. The CDR3 DNA reads as TGTGCCAGCACAGAAAGGGAGAGGAATTCACCCCTCCACTTT.

The rearrangement joins TRBV7-2 to TRBJ2-5, with 7 nucleotides matching TRBD2. V was clipped by 5 bases and J by 5 bases; unmatched bases: 11. From germline, CDR1 is SGHTA and CDR2 FQGNSA. The CDR3 is 15 amino acids. As DNA, the CDR3 is TGTGCCAGCAGCCTAGGAGGCGGGGGAGGTGAGACCCAGTACTTC. It specifies CASSLGGGGGETQYF. Looking up the rest from reference TRBV7-2 and TRBJ2-5 gives the full variable domain: GAGVSQSPSNKVTEKGKDVELRCDPISGHTALYWYRQSLGQGLEFLIYFQGNSAPDKSGLPSDRFSAERTGGSVSTLTIQRTQQEDSAVYLCASSLGGGGGETQYFGPGTRLLVL.

The chain recombines TRBV5-4 with TRBJ1-4; the match to TRBD1 covers 10 bases. The CDR3 spans 14 residues. Germline trimming cut 4 bases from V and 7 bases from J; bases unmatched to any gene: 4. CDR1 and CDR2 (germline): SGHNT, YYREEE (reference sequence). The CDR3 here is CASSGDRGGEKLFF. CDR3 DNA sequence: TGTGCCAGCAGCGGGGACAGGGGTGGTGAAAAACTGTTTTTT.

The V call is TRBV5-1, the J call TRBJ2-3, with 7 bases fitting TRBD1. The CDR3 contains 16 residues. Per the germline V gene, CDR1 is SGHRS and CDR2 is YFSETQ. The J segment lost 2 bases and the V segment lost 0 bases, leaving 6 bases of the junction unmatched. The CDR3 spells CASSLAPDRLTDTQYF. The CDR3, as DNA: TGCGCCAGCAGCTTGGCCCCGGACAGGCTCACAGATACGCAGTATTTT.

CDR3 DNA: TGTGCCAGCAGCCAAGGACTGGGGAGAACGGCTGAAGCTTTCTTT. Amino acids: CASSQGLGRTAEAFF. V is TRBV14 and J is TRBJ1-1; no clear D. The CDR3 is 15 residues long. Germline lookup yields CDR1 SGHDN and CDR2 FVKESK. The V and J ends lost 1 base and 6 bases respectively, with 15 bases between them.

This clone was seen more than once but under ten times. The chain links TRBV20-1 to TRBJ1-5, with D possibly TRBD1 on 5 matching bases. Per the germline V gene, CDR1 is DFQATT and CDR2 is SNEGSKA (reference sequence). This CDR3 spans 11 amino acids. V was pared by 6 bases and J by 11 bases, with 14 bases between. As DNA, the CDR3 is TGCAGTGCAGGGCAGGGAGGTTCCCAGCATTTT. As protein: CSAGQGGSQHF.